This T cell receptor (beta chain) was profiled in a study of read filtering for tumor transcriptome and immune sequencing. Findings and caveats of the study: Roughly four fifths of IR-seq clonotypes had one read, totaling about 3.5% of reads; RNA-seq: roughly 76% and 46%.

In this sample, this clonotype turned up a few times. What it binds is unknown. Molecular barcoded adaptors covering alpha/delta and beta/gamma chains were used on roughly 400 ng RNA. Via MiXCR, TCRdb re-called the reads, giving one row per CDR3 protein. The sample comprises about 62,000 distinct CDR3 sequences, roughly 20% of which are singletons, and under 13% rests with the top ten. Germline CDR1 is SGHRS and CDR2 is YFSETQ. The CDR3 is 16 residues long. V was pared by 0 bases and J by 0 bases, with 10 bases between. This chain links TRBV5-1 with TRBJ2-1, with D hard to call. The sequencing sample was made of a population of CD138-negative cells sorted from bone marrow. The receptor was derived from a donor over 35 with multiple myeloma. The chain's CDR3 is CASSLALSSSYNEQFF. The CDR3 coding sequence is TGCGCCAGCAGCTTGGCGCTCTCAAGCTCCTACAATGAGCAGTTCTTC.